Listed below are T cell receptor beta chains from one sample, sequenced in a study of shared clonotypes between healthy human individuals. Clones were sequenced by immunoSEQ multiplex PCR, and TCRdb holds only the in-frame ones, with some missing. This sample yields some 2 million clones, of which about 95% are seen a single time; about 1.1% belongs to the top ten. Input material: naive CD8+ T cells sorted from blood. All receptors come from a young man in good health. Both conserved end residues are part of each CDR3. D genes are given only for firm matches. Size is omitted from some rows. Given values are once, few, many or a class for expanded clones.

D: .; size: .; V: TRBV28; length: 15; J: TRBJ2-5; DNA: TGTGCCAGCAGCCTCAGGGGCCCGTACCAAGAGACCCAGTACTTC; CDR3: CASSLRGPYQETQYF
D: .; size: .; V: TRBV21-1; length: 14; J: TRBJ2-7; DNA: TGTGCCAGCAGAAGATTTACCACCTCCTACGAGCAGTACTTC; CDR3: CASRRFTTSYEQYF
D: .; size: once; V: TRBV6-5; length: 16; J: TRBJ1-2; DNA: TGTGCCAGCAGTTCCTCGTCGGAGGGGAGGTACTATGGCTACACCTTC; CDR3: CASSSSSEGRYYGYTF
D: TRBD1; size: .; V: TRBV2; length: 12; J: TRBJ2-7; DNA: TGTGCCAGCGGACAGGGGGCGAGAGAGCAGTACTTC; CDR3: CASGQGAREQYF
D: .; size: .; V: TRBV30; length: 11; J: TRBJ2-2; DNA: TGTGCCTGGAGCCCGGGGACGGAGCTGTTTTTT; CDR3: CAWSPGTELFF
D: .; size: .; V: TRBV11-3; length: 13; J: TRBJ2-3; DNA: TGTGCCAGCAGGGGCCTAAGCACAGATACGCAGTATTTT; CDR3: CASRGLSTDTQYF
D: .; size: .; V: TRBV28; length: 15; J: TRBJ2-7; DNA: TGTGCCAGCAGTCTCGTTCGGGACGGAGCCTACGAGCAGTACTTC; CDR3: CASSLVRDGAYEQYF
D: TRBD1; size: .; V: TRBV11-2; length: 17; J: TRBJ2-1; DNA: TGTGCCAGCAGCTTCACGACCTCGGGACAGACTTCTAAGGAGCAGTTCTTC; CDR3: CASSFTTSGQTSKEQFF
D: TRBD1; size: .; V: TRBV27; length: 16; J: TRBJ2-7; DNA: TGTGCCAGCAGTCATATTGGAGGGACAGGGGTACACGAGCAGTACTTC; CDR3: CASSHIGGTGVHEQYF
D: .; size: .; V: TRBV10-3; length: 16; J: TRBJ2-7; DNA: TGTGCCATCAGTGATAGGCAGGGGGGTGGAACCTACGAGCAGTACTTC; CDR3: CAISDRQGGGTYEQYF
D: .; size: .; V: TRBV9; length: 13; J: TRBJ1-6; DNA: TGTGCCAGCAGCCCGAACGGGGGTTCACCCCTCCACTTT; CDR3: CASSPNGGSPLHF
D: TRBD2; size: .; V: TRBV13; length: 16; J: TRBJ2-1; DNA: TGTGCCAGCATCCGGAGGCTAGCGGGGGGTTACAATGAGCAGTTCTTC; CDR3: CASIRRLAGGYNEQFF
D: .; size: .; V: TRBV6-5; length: 13; J: TRBJ2-1; DNA: TGTGCCAGCAGTTACAGGGTGTTCGATGAGCAGTTCTTC; CDR3: CASSYRVFDEQFF
D: .; size: .; V: TRBV5-6; length: 12; J: TRBJ2-1; DNA: TGTGCCAGCAGCCACGGGCCGCTCGAGCAGTTCTTC; CDR3: CASSHGPLEQFF
D: .; size: once; V: TRBV28; length: 13; J: TRBJ1-3; DNA: TGTGCCAGCAGTTTAGCCAGCGGAAACACCATATATTTT; CDR3: CASSLASGNTIYF
D: .; size: .; V: TRBV10-1; length: 14; J: TRBJ1-1; DNA: TGCGCCAGCAGTGACGGTCATCTGAACACTGAAGCTTTCTTT; CDR3: CASSDGHLNTEAFF
D: TRBD2; size: .; V: TRBV30; length: 16; J: TRBJ2-5; DNA: TGTGCCTGGAGTGACCCGGGACTAGCGGGACAAGAGACCCAGTACTTC; CDR3: CAWSDPGLAGQETQYF
D: TRBD1; size: .; V: TRBV15; length: 16; J: TRBJ2-5; DNA: TGTGCCACCAGCGAACGGGGACAGGGTAAAGCAGAGACCCAGTACTTC; CDR3: CATSERGQGKAETQYF
D: TRBD1; size: .; V: TRBV6-5; length: 14; J: TRBJ1-1; DNA: TGTGCCAGCAGTGGGACAGGGCCGAACACTGAAGCTTTCTTT; CDR3: CASSGTGPNTEAFF
D: TRBD1; size: .; V: TRBV10-3; length: 13; J: TRBJ2-2; DNA: TGTGCCATCGGACAGGAGAACACCGGGGAGCTGTTTTTT; CDR3: CAIGQENTGELFF
D: TRBD2; size: .; V: TRBV27; length: 16; J: TRBJ2-7; DNA: TGTGCCAGCAGTTTATCGATTAGCGGGAGGATGCACGAGCAGTACTTC; CDR3: CASSLSISGRMHEQYF
D: TRBD1; size: .; V: TRBV7-9; length: 17; J: TRBJ2-7; DNA: TGTGCCAGCAGCCTTCCCGGGACAGGGGCTACTACCTACGAGCAGTACTTC; CDR3: CASSLPGTGATTYEQYF
D: TRBD1; size: .; V: TRBV27; length: 16; J: TRBJ2-3; DNA: TGTGCCAGCAGTTTAATCGGGACAGGGCACACAGATACGCAGTATTTT; CDR3: CASSLIGTGHTDTQYF
D: .; size: .; V: TRBV27; length: 14; J: TRBJ2-1; DNA: TGTGCCAGCAGTTTGGGGCTAGTCTACAATGAGCAGTTCTTC; CDR3: CASSLGLVYNEQFF
D: .; size: .; V: TRBV25-1; length: 16; J: TRBJ2-7; DNA: TGTGCCAGCAGTGGACGCCGGGACGAAGGTTACTACGAGCAGTACTTC; CDR3: CASSGRRDEGYYEQYF
D: TRBD1; size: .; V: TRBV27; length: 13; J: TRBJ1-3; DNA: TGTGCCAGTAAGGGGGCTCCTGGAAACACCATATATTTT; CDR3: CASKGAPGNTIYF
D: .; size: .; V: TRBV11-2; length: 12; J: TRBJ2-7; DNA: TGTGCCAGCAGCTTACAGGGCGCCGAGCAGTACTTC; CDR3: CASSLQGAEQYF
D: TRBD2; size: .; V: TRBV4-3; length: 16; J: TRBJ2-3; DNA: TGCGCCAGCAGCCAAGAACCGGGACTACCCACAGATACGCAGTATTTT; CDR3: CASSQEPGLPTDTQYF
D: .; size: .; V: TRBV5-1; length: 16; J: TRBJ2-5; DNA: TGCGCCAGCAGCCAAACCCAAGGACAGTACCAAGAGACCCAGTACTTC; CDR3: CASSQTQGQYQETQYF
D: .; size: .; V: TRBV5-1; length: 15; J: TRBJ2-7; DNA: TGCGCCAGCAGCCCGTACAGGGTACCTGCCTACGAGCAGTACTTC; CDR3: CASSPYRVPAYEQYF
D: TRBD2; size: .; V: TRBV4-3; length: 16; J: TRBJ2-7; DNA: TGCGCCAGCAGCCAAGAACTGGCGGGAGGGCCAAGTGAGCAGTACTTC; CDR3: CASSQELAGGPSEQYF
D: .; size: .; V: TRBV11-2; length: 14; J: TRBJ2-1; DNA: TGTGCCAGCAGCTTAGTGAGCTCCTACAATGAGCAGTTCTTC; CDR3: CASSLVSSYNEQFF
D: TRBD2; size: .; V: TRBV2; length: 14; J: TRBJ2-1; DNA: TGTGCCAGCAGTTCGGGCGGGAGGGCCCATGAGCAGTTCTTC; CDR3: CASSSGGRAHEQFF
D: .; size: .; V: TRBV6-1; length: 14; J: TRBJ2-7; DNA: TGTGCCAGCAGTGAAGCGGAACTAGAGGTCGAGCAGTACTTC; CDR3: CASSEAELEVEQYF
D: TRBD2; size: .; V: TRBV9; length: 15; J: TRBJ2-1; DNA: TGTGCCAGCAGCCCCTCACTAGCGGGTCCCAATGAGCAGTTCTTC; CDR3: CASSPSLAGPNEQFF
D: TRBD1; size: .; V: TRBV11-2; length: 14; J: TRBJ2-5; DNA: TGTGCCAGCAGCTACACAGGGGCCGGAGAGACCCAGTACTTC; CDR3: CASSYTGAGETQYF
D: .; size: .; V: TRBV27; length: 13; J: TRBJ1-1; DNA: TGTGCCAGCAGTTCCCTATCACCAGGGAGGGCTTTCTTT; CDR3: CASSSLSPGRAFF
D: .; size: .; V: TRBV13; length: 16; J: TRBJ2-7; DNA: TGTGCCAGCAGCTATTTGGGCGTAAAGGGGCCCTACGAGCAGTACTTC; CDR3: CASSYLGVKGPYEQYF
D: .; size: .; V: TRBV5-1; length: 15; J: TRBJ2-1; DNA: TGCGCCAGCAGCTCCGACAGGGAGGCCTACAATGAGCAGTTCTTC; CDR3: CASSSDREAYNEQFF
D: .; size: .; V: TRBV11-2; length: 16; J: TRBJ1-2; DNA: TGTGCCAGCAGCTTAGATCCCCAGGGGAGCTACTATGGCTACACCTTC; CDR3: CASSLDPQGSYYGYTF
D: TRBD2; size: once; V: TRBV5-1; length: 17; J: TRBJ2-1; DNA: TGCGCCAGCAGCGTGGGACTAGCGGGAGACCTCTACAATGAGCAGTTCTTC; CDR3: CASSVGLAGDLYNEQFF
D: .; size: .; V: TRBV10-3; length: 12; J: TRBJ2-7; DNA: TGTGCCACCGCAGGGAGCTCCTACGAGCAGTACTTC; CDR3: CATAGSSYEQYF
D: .; size: .; V: TRBV27; length: 15; J: TRBJ2-3; DNA: TGTGCCAGCAGTTTCACATCATCTAGCACAGATACGCAGTATTTT; CDR3: CASSFTSSSTDTQYF
D: TRBD2; size: .; V: TRBV7-9; length: 14; J: TRBJ2-1; DNA: TGTGCCAGCAGCTCCGGGGACTATTACAATGAGCAGTTCTTC; CDR3: CASSSGDYYNEQFF
D: .; size: .; V: TRBV6-6; length: 10; J: TRBJ1-5; DNA: TGTGCCAGCGGTGTTCAGCCCCAGCATTTT; CDR3: CASGVQPQHF
D: .; size: .; V: TRBV6-5; length: 11; J: TRBJ1-2; DNA: TGTGCCAGCAGCCCGGGTGGTGGCTACACCTTC; CDR3: CASSPGGGYTF
D: .; size: .; V: TRBV30; length: 17; J: TRBJ2-6; DNA: TGTGCCTGGGAGGGGGGGCCCTCGAACTCTGGGGCCAACGTCCTGACTTTC; CDR3: CAWEGGPSNSGANVLTF
D: TRBD1; size: .; V: TRBV18; length: 14; J: TRBJ2-5; DNA: TGTGCCAGCTCACCGGCAGGGGGAGAAGAGACCCAGTACTTC; CDR3: CASSPAGGEETQYF
D: TRBD1; size: .; V: TRBV4-1; length: 14; J: TRBJ1-4; DNA: TGCGCCAGCAGCACGGGACAGGGGCGAGAAAAACTGTTTTTT; CDR3: CASSTGQGREKLFF